These T cell receptor beta chains were read from a single sample in a study of blood T cell repertoires in COVID-19. Clones were sequenced by immunoSEQ multiplex PCR, and TCRdb holds only the in-frame ones, with some missing. The sample yields about 130,000 clones, roughly 83% seen once. Material: peripheral blood. Receptors originate from a human donor in a cohort sampled during active COVID-19. CDR3s include the opening cysteine and the closing phenylalanine or tryptophan. D genes are given only for firm matches. Size values are once, few and many counts, or a class for expanded clones, and some rows have none.

d_call clone_size j_call v_call cdr3_aa cdr3_nt
- - TRBJ1-5 TRBV11-2 CASNEGNQPQHF TGTGCCAGCAACGAGGGCAATCAGCCCCAGCATTTT
- - TRBJ1-2 TRBV6-5 CASSYLREGDGYTF TGTGCCAGCAGTTACCTCAGGGAGGGGGATGGCTACACCTTC
TRBD1 - TRBJ2-1 TRBV19 CASRNLNRGLSNEQFF TGTGCCAGTAGGAATCTTAACAGGGGGCTAAGTAATGAGCAGTTCTTC
TRBD2 - TRBJ2-7 TRBV20-1 CSASLNWGTRRSEQYF TGCAGTGCTAGTCTTAATTGGGGGACTAGGCGGTCCGAGCAGTACTTC
- - TRBJ2-3 TRBV3-1/TRBV3-2 CASSQEYTDTQYF TGTGCCAGCAGCCAAGAATACACAGATACGCAGTATTTT
TRBD2 - TRBJ2-7 TRBV27 CASSPPSGIPPPDEQYF TGTGCCAGCAGTCCCCCTAGCGGGATACCTCCCCCAGACGAGCAGTACTTC
TRBD2 - TRBJ2-2 TRBV2 CASRREGSGELFF TGTGCCAGCAGGCGGGAGGGTTCCGGGGAGCTGTTTTTT
- - TRBJ2-7 TRBV10-2 CASRMDGGMGEQYF TGCGCCAGCAGGATGGATGGAGGAATGGGCGAGCAGTACTTC
- - TRBJ1-2 TRBV5-8 CASSHRVRVYGYTF TGTGCCAGCTCACACAGGGTTCGGGTCTATGGCTACACCTTC
TRBD2 - TRBJ2-5 TRBV5-1 CASSLGTSGSETQYF TGCGCCAGCAGCTTGGGGACTAGCGGGAGTGAGACCCAGTACTTC
- - TRBJ2-3 TRBV28 CASSRTRSLTDTQYF TGTGCCAGCAGTCGGACTCGGAGCCTCACAGATACGCAGTATTTT
- few TRBJ1-1 TRBV11-2 CASSSFYTEAFF TGTGCCAGCAGCTCGTTCTACACTGAAGCTTTCTTT
TRBD1 - TRBJ2-7 TRBV28 CASSGPGQMSYEQYF TGTGCCAGCAGTGGCCCGGGACAGATGTCCTACGAGCAGTACTTC
- once TRBJ1-1 TRBV14 CASSRSTVHTEAFF TGTGCCAGCAGCCGATCGACAGTTCACACTGAAGCTTTCTTT
- - TRBJ2-5 TRBV28 CASSFKETQYF TGTGCCAGCAGTTTTAAAGAGACCCAGTACTTC
- - TRBJ2-7 TRBV3-1/TRBV3-2 CASSQTITAGEQYF TGTGCCAGCAGCCAGACTATAACCGCCGGCGAGCAGTACTTC